The 15 T cell receptor beta chains below were found in one sample sequenced in a study of blood T cell repertoires in COVID-19. The data were produced by immunoSEQ multiplex PCR, yet TCRdb's version contains in-frame clones alone and is incomplete. Counted here are 110,000 to 150,000 clones, around 87% occurring once; the ten biggest clones make up about 5.8%. Sequencing was carried out using peripheral blood. All receptors derive from a human donor in a cohort sampled during active COVID-19.

The genes are TRBV5-1 and TRBJ2-7; TRBD2 aligns across 7 bases. In germline, CDR1 is SGHRS, CDR2 YFSETQ. Trimming removed 1 base from V and 4 bases from J; junction bases left unmatched: 11. The length of the CDR3 is 16 residues. Here the CDR3 reads CASSLSGAGIRYEQYF. The CDR3 DNA sequence: TGCGCCAGCAGCTTGTCGGGAGCGGGAATAAGGTACGAGCAGTACTTC.

This chain uses TRBV27 with TRBJ2-7; 10 bases line up with TRBD2. Trimming at V came to 2 bases and at J to 3 bases, leaving 1 base not matched to a gene. The CDR3 runs to 14 residues. CDR1 and CDR2 (germline): MNHEY, SMNVEV (reference sequence). Here the CDR3 DNA reads TGTGCCAGCAGTTTAGTAGCGGGAGGCTACGAGCAGTACTTC. It codes for CASSLVAGGYEQYF.

The V gene is TRBV10-2, the J gene TRBJ2-2, with TRBD1 identical over 7 bases. V gave up 2 bases and J gave up 4 bases; unmatched junction bases: 4. The CDR3 totals 15 residues. The germline gives CDR1 WSHSY, CDR2 SAAADI. CDR3 nucleotide sequence: TGCGCCAGCAGTGAGCCACAGGGGCTCACCGGGGAGCTGTTTTTT. Translation: CASSEPQGLTGELFF.

Only a few counts were recorded for this clone. This chain joins TRBV24-1 and TRBJ1-2; D is possibly TRBD1 (6 bases). Germline V gene sequence: CDR1 KGHDR, CDR2 SFDVKD. The V and J ends lost 5 bases and 6 bases respectively, with 15 bases between them. The CDR3 is 14 amino acids. CDR3 in DNA: TGTGCCACCAGTGTCCTAGGACAGTGGGATGGCTACACCTTC. This sequence encodes CATSVLGQWDGYTF.

This clone occurred once. The V and J genes are TRBV27 and TRBJ1-2, with TRBD1 matching 8 bases. CDR3 length: 14 amino acids. V gave up 5 bases and J gave up 2 bases; unmatched junction bases: 4. CDR1 and CDR2 (germline): MNHEY, SMNVEV (reference sequence). This chain's CDR3 is CASSTRQGNYGYTF. The CDR3, as DNA: TGTGCCAGCAGTACCCGACAGGGGAACTATGGCTACACCTTC.

The chain combines TRBV9 with TRBJ2-7; 8 bases fit TRBD2. The V and J ends lost 2 bases and 0 bases, in that order; junction bases with no gene match: 10. The CDR3 spans 17 residues. The germline gives CDR1 SGDLS, CDR2 YYNGEE. The CDR3 nucleotides read TGTGCCAGCAGCGTCCACGAACTAGCGGTCCCCTCCTACGAGCAGTACTTC. This translates into CASSVHELAVPSYEQYF.

This chain uses TRBV27 with TRBJ2-7; TRBD2 matches at 7 bases. The CDR3 sequence is 16 residues long. Germline V gene sequence: CDR1 MNHEY, CDR2 SMNVEV (reference sequence). DNA of the CDR3: TGTTCCGCGGGAGTTGGAGGGTGGCTAGCGGTTTACGAGCAGTACTTC. Its protein product is CSAGVGGWLAVYEQYF.

This clone was detected only a few times. The chain joins TRBV5-1 to TRBJ2-3; no clear D gene. Germline values: CDR1 SGHRS, CDR2 YFSETQ. Trimming stripped 1 base from V and 0 bases from J, with 9 bases between. CDR3 length: 15 amino acids. Here the CDR3 DNA reads TGCGCCAGCAGCTTGCAGTCGATTAGCACAGATACGCAGTATTTT. It translates to CASSLQSISTDTQYF.

The J gene is TRBJ2-7, the V gene TRBV3-1 (or the pseudogene TRBV3-2), with 11 bases identical to TRBD2. The trim removed 0 bases at V and 3 bases at J, leaving 10 bases unmatched. Germline V gene sequence: CDR1 LGHDT, CDR2 YNNKEL (reference sequence). This CDR3 has 18 residues. CDR3 sequence reads: CASSQDPLAGGPGYEQYF. The CDR3 DNA is TGTGCCAGCAGCCAAGATCCGTTAGCGGGAGGGCCGGGCTACGAGCAGTACTTC.

The rearrangement uses TRBV30 and TRBJ2-7, with a weak D call TRBD2 (6 bases). This CDR3 spans 12 amino acids. Germline V gene sequence: CDR1 GTSNPN, CDR2 SVGIG (reference sequence). V was shortened by 5 bases and J by 1 base, with 9 bases between the two germline ends. CDR3 coding DNA: TGTGCCTGGTTAGCGGCTTCCTACGAGCAGTACTTC. It is translated as CAWLAASYEQYF.

The chain has TRBV28 and TRBJ1-3; weak D call: TRBD1 (5 bases). Looked up from germline, CDR1 is MDHEN and CDR2 is SYDVKM. This CDR3 contains 16 residues. V was shortened by 1 base and J by 9 bases, with 19 bases between the two germline ends. This CDR3 reads CASSLSPWGRGGTIYF. The CDR3 bases are TGTGCCAGCAGTTTATCCCCCTGGGGGAGGGGAGGCACCATATATTTT.

The chain employs TRBV4-2 and TRBJ2-7, with 13 bases matching TRBD2. V shed 3 bases and J 2 bases; nucleotides not matched to a gene: 13. The length of the CDR3 is 19 residues. The germline V gene encodes CDR1 LGHNA and CDR2 YNFKEQ. The CDR3 sequence: CASSQPRTSGRLSAYEQYF. In nucleotides, the CDR3 is TGTGCCAGCAGCCAGCCTAGGACTAGCGGGAGATTGAGCGCCTACGAGCAGTACTTC.

This clone was observed once. This rearrangement joins TRBV2 to TRBJ1-1, with TRBD1 matching over 8 bases. The V and J ends lost 5 bases and 0 bases, in that order; junction bases with no gene match: 2. The CDR3 is made up of 14 amino acids. CDR1 is SNHLY, CDR2 FYNNEI, per germline. CDR3 region: CASSRTGLNTEAFF. The CDR3 nucleotides are TGTGCCAGCAGTAGGACAGGGCTGAACACTGAAGCTTTCTTT.

To note about this clone: Additional DNA sequences in this sample encode the identical CDR3. The V gene is TRBV5-1, the J gene TRBJ2-7; 9 nucleotides align to TRBD2. CDR3 size: 16 residues. Germline loops: CDR1 SGHRS, CDR2 YFSETQ. V lost 0 bases, J lost 0 bases, and 4 bases stayed unmatched. CDR3 nucleotide sequence: TGCGCCAGCAGCTTGGCCGCGGGGGGGAGCTCCTACGAGCAGTACTTC. Protein: CASSLAAGGSSYEQYF.

This chain connects TRBV9 to TRBJ2-5; no firm D call. V lost 5 bases and J 1 base, leaving 12 bases between the germline ends. Germline loops: CDR1 SGDLS, CDR2 YYNGEE. The CDR3 contains 14 residues. The CDR3 sequence is CASSKERFQETQYF. As DNA, the CDR3 is TGTGCCAGCAGTAAAGAACGGTTCCAAGAGACCCAGTACTTC.